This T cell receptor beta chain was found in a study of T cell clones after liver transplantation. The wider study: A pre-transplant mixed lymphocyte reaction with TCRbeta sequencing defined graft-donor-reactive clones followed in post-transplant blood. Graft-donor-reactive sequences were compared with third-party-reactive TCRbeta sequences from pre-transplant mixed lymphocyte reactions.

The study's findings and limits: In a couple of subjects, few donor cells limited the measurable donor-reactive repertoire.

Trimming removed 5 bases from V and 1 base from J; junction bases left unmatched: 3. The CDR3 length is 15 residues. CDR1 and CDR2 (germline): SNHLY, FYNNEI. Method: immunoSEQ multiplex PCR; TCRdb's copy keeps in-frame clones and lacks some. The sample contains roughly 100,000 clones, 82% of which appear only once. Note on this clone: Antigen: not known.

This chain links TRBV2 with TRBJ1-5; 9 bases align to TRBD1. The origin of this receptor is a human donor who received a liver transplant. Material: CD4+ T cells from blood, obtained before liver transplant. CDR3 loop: CASSPTGGSNQPQHF. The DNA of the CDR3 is TGTGCCAGCAGTCCGACAGGGGGAAGCAATCAGCCCCAGCATTTT.